This T cell receptor beta chain was recorded in a study of blood T cell repertoires in COVID-19. Trimming cost V 5 bases and J 2 bases, with 13 bases left between them. The germline V gene encodes CDR1 MDHEN and CDR2 SYDVKM. The CDR3 loop spans 15 amino acids. Data came from immunoSEQ multiplex PCR; TCRdb stores just in-frame clones and leaves some out. Of about 240,000 clones listed, around nine tenths are singletons. Recovered Cohort 3 donors showed two negative PCRs, clearance, or symptom resolution. The clonotype was recovered from a woman under 40 who had recovered from COVID-19. The sequenced sample consisted of PBMCs or T cells enriched from blood (not recorded which). The chain combines TRBV28 with TRBJ1-5, with D perhaps TRBD1 (6 bases). CDR3 nucleotide sequence: TGTGCCAGCAGTCCCGCGGACAGAGGCAATCAGCCCCAGCATTTT. Translating it yields CASSPADRGNQPQHF.